The 16 T cell receptor beta chains below all came from one sample that was sequenced in a study of T cells in Graves' hyperthyroidism and ophthalmopathy. Template material for amplifying TCR beta CDR3 regions consisted of RNA transcripts. In the first-round RT-PCR of the TCR CDR3, the HTBI primer set was used. One entry per CDR3 protein results from TCRdb running MiXCR on the multiplex PCR reads. The sample holds more than 500,000 distinct CDR3 sequences, under 15% seen once. What was sequenced was blood. The receptors derive from a woman aged 40 to 55 with Graves' ophthalmopathy.

The sample holds many counts of this clonotype. The CDR3: CAWAWAGSYTGELFF. In DNA form, the CDR3 reads TGTGCCTGGGCATGGGCGGGAAGTTACACCGGGGAGCTGTTTTTT. The V and J genes are TRBV30 and TRBJ2-2; possibly TRBD2 for D (6 bases). Germline V lookup: CDR1 GTSNPN, CDR2 SVGIG (reference sequence). V was clipped by 5 bases and J by 3 bases, with 16 bases between them. This CDR3 region has 15 residues.

This clonotype was counted a single time. The chain combines TRBV11-2 with TRBJ1-1; 7 bases align to TRBD1. Germline V gene sequence: CDR1 SGHAT, CDR2 FQNNGV. V gave up 5 bases and J gave up 4 bases; unmatched junction bases: 10. The CDR3 covers 15 residues. The CDR3 spells CASSSQGVSGTEAFF. Written as DNA, the CDR3 is TGTGCCAGCAGCAGCCAGGGGGTAAGCGGCACTGAAGCTTTCTTT.

CDR3 coding DNA: TGCAGCGTACAGGGGAACGCGGAAGCTTTCTTT. Protein product: CSVQGNAEAFF. J is TRBJ1-1 and V is TRBV29-1, with 7 bases identical to TRBD1. The CDR3 is made up of 11 amino acids. CDR1 and CDR2 from the germline V gene are SQVTM and ANQGSEA. With 6 bases clipped from V and 8 bases from J, the junction kept 6 bases outside the gene matches.

The rearrangement uses TRBV19 and TRBJ2-2; D unclear. There are 12 residues in the CDR3. Trimming cost V 3 bases and J 7 bases, with 6 bases left between them. Germline CDR1 reads LNHDA; CDR2 reads SQIVND (reference sequence). CDR3 sequence: CASSIPGGELFF. The CDR3 DNA reads TGTGCCAGTAGTATCCCCGGCGGGGAGCTGTTTTTT.

Many counts were recorded for this clonotype. The V call is TRBV11-2, the J call TRBJ2-7; weak D call: TRBD1 (7 bases). Trimming took 3 bases from V and 0 from J, leaving 21 bases between them. The CDR3 is 18 residues long. Germline V CDR1 and CDR2: SGHAT, FQNNGV. This CDR3 is CASSFTPGGGVSSYEQYF. The CDR3 DNA sequence: TGTGCCAGCAGCTTTACCCCTGGAGGGGGCGTTAGCTCCTACGAGCAGTACTTC.

At least ten counts were recorded for this clonotype. The gene calls are TRBV20-1 and TRBJ2-5; D not resolved. V shed 2 bases and J shed 3 bases, with 10 bases lying between them. The germline V gene encodes CDR1 DFQATT and CDR2 SNEGSKA (reference sequence). This CDR3 is built from 13 residues. The CDR3 here is CSARNPLEETQYF. CDR3 in DNA: TGCAGTGCTAGAAACCCCTTAGAAGAGACCCAGTACTTC.

V usage is TRBV6-2 or TRBV6-3 and J usage is TRBJ2-5; D possibly corresponds to TRBD2 (5 bases). The V end was cut by 0 bases, the J end by 2 bases, with 10 bases between. The CDR3 sequence is 15 residues long. The germline gives CDR1 MNHEY, CDR2 SVGEGT. The CDR3 DNA reads TGTGCCAGCAGTTACTCGATAGGGAGTCAAGAGACCCAGTACTTC. Protein sequence: CASSYSIGSQETQYF.

This clonotype was found many times. The chain employs TRBV12-3 or TRBV12-4 and TRBJ1-2; D is possibly TRBD1 (5 bases). V was cut by 3 bases and J by 8 bases, with 22 bases left in between. The CDR3 contains 16 residues. The CDR3 sequence is CASSFWWGTREEGYTF. The DNA of the CDR3 is TGTGCCAGCAGTTTTTGGTGGGGGACGCGAGAAGAAGGCTACACCTTC.

CDR3 nucleotide sequence: TGTGCCAGCTCACCACGTCCACCCCAGGGGTACAATGAGCAGTTCTTC. It specifies CASSPRPPQGYNEQFF. The chain couples TRBV18 to TRBJ2-1, with a tentative D call TRBD1 (6 bases). The germline V and J ends were trimmed by 1 base and 4 bases, with 14 bases remaining between them. CDR1 is KGHSH and CDR2 is LQKENI in the germline V gene. This CDR3 is 16 amino acids long.

This clonotype was seen ten or more times. The chain employs TRBV6-2 or TRBV6-3 and TRBJ1-5; weak D call: TRBD1 (5 bases). Deletions cut 8 bases from V and 2 bases from J, with 13 bases between. This CDR3 spans 14 amino acids. Germline V gene data show CDR1 as MNHEY and CDR2 as SVGEGT. The chain's CDR3 is CASAWGLGNQPQHF. The CDR3 nucleotides are TGTGCCAGCGCCTGGGGCCTGGGCAATCAGCCCCAGCATTTT.

This clonotype has a count of ten or more. The genes are TRBV6-2 or TRBV6-3 and TRBJ2-5, with TRBD1 matching over 9 bases. Germline trimming cut 5 bases from V and 1 base from J; bases unmatched to any gene: 5. CDR1 MNHEY and CDR2 SVGEGT come from the germline V gene. CDR3 length: 15 amino acids. CDR3 nucleotide sequence: TGTGCCAGCAGTCGGGACAGGGCCGCCCAAGAGACCCAGTACTTC. Translation: CASSRDRAAQETQYF.

This clonotype showed up just a few times. A much bigger clone sits one base away, suggesting this may be a read error. The chain couples TRBV20-1 to TRBJ2-5; D gene uncertain. The CDR3 totals 11 residues. The germline gives CDR1 DFQATT, CDR2 SNEGSKA (reference sequence). CDR3 nucleotide sequence: TGCACTCGAGCAACGAAAGAGACCCAGTACTTC. Translating gives CTRATKETQYF.

This clonotype was observed many times. The rearrangement joins TRBV7-6 to TRBJ1-1, with 11 positions matching TRBD1. J lost 5 bases, V lost 5 bases, and 16 bases had no gene match. This CDR3 spans 18 amino acids. CDR1 and CDR2 from the germline V gene are SGHVS and FNYEAQ. The DNA for the CDR3 is TGTGCCAGCAGCCCAAAGGACAGGGGGCATAGGTGGGGGACTGAAGCTTTCTTT. This gives the protein CASSPKDRGHRWGTEAFF.

The V and J genes are TRBV7-2 and TRBJ2-7; D might be TRBD1 (6 bases). Trimming shortened V by 6 bases and J by 4 bases, and 19 bases separated the two germline ends. Germline-derived CDR1 and CDR2 are SGHTA and FQGNSA. The CDR3 spans 15 residues. CDR3 sequence reads: CASSTTGHLGYEQYF. CDR3 DNA sequence: TGTGCCAGCAGTACTACAGGGCACTTAGGGTACGAGCAGTACTTC.

This clonotype was found many times. This rearrangement joins TRBV4-1 to TRBJ1-5; the D gene is possibly TRBD1 (6 bases). Per germline, CDR1 MGHRA and CDR2 YSYEKL. Between the trimmed V and J ends, which lost 1 base and 2 bases, there was a span of 15 bases. CDR3 length: 17 amino acids. The CDR3 reads CASSQAVQGQGNQPQHF. In nucleotides, the CDR3 is TGCGCCAGCAGCCAAGCCGTTCAGGGGCAAGGCAATCAGCCCCAGCATTTT.

There are many counts of this clonotype. This chain connects TRBV12-3 or TRBV12-4 to TRBJ2-7; D is uncertain. The CDR3 has 12 residues. V lost 5 bases to trimming and J lost 4 bases, with 9 bases between them. This CDR3 is CASSPAWYEQYF. The CDR3 DNA follows: TGTGCCAGCAGTCCGGCGTGGTACGAGCAGTACTTC.